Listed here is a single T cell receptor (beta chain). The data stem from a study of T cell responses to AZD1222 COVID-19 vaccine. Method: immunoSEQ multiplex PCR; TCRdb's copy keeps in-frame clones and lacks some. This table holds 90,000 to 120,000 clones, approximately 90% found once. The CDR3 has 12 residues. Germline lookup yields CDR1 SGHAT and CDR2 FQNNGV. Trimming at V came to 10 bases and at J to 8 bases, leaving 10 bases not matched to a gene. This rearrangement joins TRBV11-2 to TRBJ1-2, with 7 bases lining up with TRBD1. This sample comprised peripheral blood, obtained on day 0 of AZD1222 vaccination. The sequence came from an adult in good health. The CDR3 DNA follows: TGTGCCATCCCGGGGGACAGAGGCGGCTACACCTTC. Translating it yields CAIPGDRGGYTF.